The next 24 T cell receptor beta chains were all read from a single sample in a study of blood T cell repertoires in COVID-19. Sequenced by immunoSEQ multiplex PCR; TCRdb stores in-frame clones only, minus some. This sample has a few hundred thousand clones, with 75% to 85% found just once. Sample: peripheral blood. These TCRs come from a middle-aged woman who had recovered from COVID-19.

V is TRBV7-2 and J is TRBJ1-3; 8 bases align to TRBD1. Looked up from germline, CDR1 is SGHTA and CDR2 is FQGNSA. Trimming cost V 0 bases and J 0 bases; bases outside gene matches: 4. CDR3 length equals 17 residues. The CDR3, as DNA: TGTGCCAGCAGCTTAGCGGGGACAGGCTTCTCTGGAAACACCATATATTTT. It translates to CASSLAGTGFSGNTIYF.

The V and J genes are TRBV7-2 and TRBJ2-1, with a tentative D call TRBD1 (5 bases). Germline V gives CDR1 SGHTA, CDR2 FQGNSA. V lost 8 bases to trimming and J lost 4 bases, with 15 bases between them. The CDR3 consists of 14 residues. CDR3 loop: CASSPQNRYNEQFF. DNA of the CDR3: TGTGCCAGCTCCCCTCAAAACAGGTACAATGAGCAGTTCTTC.

J is TRBJ1-5 and V is TRBV2; D might be TRBD1 (6 bases). With 6 bases removed from V and 0 bases from J, the gap between germline ends came to 15 bases. Germline-derived CDR1 and CDR2 are SNHLY and FYNNEI. The CDR3 loop spans 16 amino acids. CDR3 sequence (DNA): TGTGCCAGCAGGGTAGGCAGGGGCAATAGCAATCAGCCCCAGCATTTT. Translation gives CASRVGRGNSNQPQHF.

J is TRBJ2-5 and V is TRBV6-5; 7 nucleotides line up with TRBD1. Germline V CDR1 and CDR2: MNHEY, SVGAGI. There are 14 residues in the CDR3. The junction had 10 bases not matched to a gene; V was cut back by 7 bases and J by 5 bases. The CDR3 region is CASKKRGQFETQYF. The CDR3 bases are TGTGCCAGCAAAAAAAGGGGACAGTTCGAGACCCAGTACTTC.

V gene TRBV6-5 combines with J gene TRBJ1-1; D is undetermined. Germline V CDR1 and CDR2: MNHEY, SVGAGI. Trimming removed 4 bases at V and 1 base at J, with 13 bases between. The CDR3 consists of 15 residues. CDR3 sequence reads: CASSSNVPRNTEAFF. The CDR3 DNA is TGTGCCAGCAGTTCGAACGTCCCGCGGAACACTGAAGCTTTCTTT.

This chain uses TRBV7-9 with TRBJ1-5, with TRBD1 as a possible D gene (5 bases). Trimming shortened V by 3 bases and J by 4 bases, and 13 bases separated the two germline ends. Germline CDR1 is SEHNR and CDR2 is FQNEAQ (reference sequence). This CDR3 spans 15 amino acids. DNA of the CDR3: TGTGCCAGCAGCTTCGGCGACAGCCAGAATCAGCCCCAGCATTTT. Translated, it gives CASSFGDSQNQPQHF.

This sequence joins TRBV6-6 and TRBJ2-3; D remains ambiguous. The CDR3 is made up of 13 amino acids. Germline V gives CDR1 MNHNY, CDR2 SVGAGI (reference sequence). Trimming stripped 6 bases from V and 4 bases from J, with 11 bases between. Written as DNA, the CDR3 is TGTGCCAGCAGAAGTTCACAGTCAGATACGCAGTATTTT. The encoded protein is CASRSSQSDTQYF.

This chain joins TRBV7-2 and TRBJ1-5; weak D call: TRBD1 (6 bases). The CDR3 has 14 residues. CDR1 and CDR2 (germline): SGHTA, FQGNSA. The V gene lost 5 bases and the J gene lost 6 bases, with 14 bases spanning the gap. The CDR3 spells CASSPGGASQPQHF. Here the CDR3 DNA reads TGTGCCAGCAGCCCCGGGGGGGCGAGTCAGCCCCAGCATTTT.

The chain has TRBV7-9 and TRBJ1-2; TRBD1 aligns across 7 bases. The J segment lost 7 bases and the V segment lost 1 base, leaving 6 bases of the junction unmatched. The germline gives CDR1 SEHNR, CDR2 FQNEAQ (reference sequence). The CDR3 has 14 residues. The CDR3 here is CASSLEGGLGGYTF. Here the CDR3 DNA reads TGTGCCAGCAGCTTAGAAGGGGGCTTGGGTGGCTACACCTTC.

This clone was picked up a small number of times. The genes are TRBV13 and TRBJ1-6; TRBD1 is a possible D gene (6 bases). V lost 5 bases, J lost 7 bases, and 9 bases lay in between. This CDR3 has 13 residues. Germline V gene data show CDR1 as PRHDT and CDR2 as FYEKMQ (reference sequence). Here the CDR3 reads CASSEGVNSPLHF. The CDR3, as DNA: TGTGCCAGCAGCGAGGGGGTGAATTCACCCCTCCACTTT.

This clone was detected only a few times. V and J are TRBV10-3 and TRBJ1-1, with D uncertain. V was shortened by 7 bases and J by 0 bases, with 9 bases between the two germline ends. The CDR3 contains 13 residues. CDR1 ENHRY and CDR2 SYGVKD come from the germline V gene. The CDR3 sequence is CAIMAGLNTEAFF. For the CDR3, the DNA is TGTGCCATCATGGCAGGTTTGAACACTGAAGCTTTCTTT.

In this sample, this clone turned up once. This sequence joins TRBV19 and TRBJ2-7, with a tentative D call TRBD2 (6 bases). The CDR3 runs 15 residues. Germline V gives CDR1 LNHDA, CDR2 SQIVND (reference sequence). V gave up 5 bases and J gave up 2 bases, with 16 bases separating them. The CDR3 sequence: CASSVLSGNAYEQYF. The DNA for the CDR3 is TGTGCCAGTAGTGTGCTTAGCGGTAATGCCTACGAGCAGTACTTC.

The V gene is TRBV7-9, the J gene TRBJ1-6; D is unresolved. The CDR3 contains 11 residues. The germline V gene has CDR1 SEHNR and CDR2 FQNEAQ (reference sequence). Trimming pared 3 bases from V and 13 bases from J, leaving 7 bases between. The CDR3 sequence is CASSFREPLHF. CDR3 nucleotides: TGTGCCAGCAGCTTCCGGGAGCCCCTCCACTTT.

J is TRBJ1-6 and V is TRBV18; the D is unclear. Germline V gene data show CDR1 as KGHSH and CDR2 as LQKENI. Trimming removed 0 bases at V and 7 bases at J, with 10 bases between. The CDR3 runs 15 residues. The CDR3 loop is CASSPPGRPNSPLHF. CDR3 DNA: TGTGCCAGCTCACCACCGGGCAGGCCAAATTCACCCCTCCACTTT.

V usage is TRBV28 and J usage is TRBJ1-6, with 8 bases identical to TRBD1. The V segment lost 4 bases and the J segment 9 bases; nucleotides outside the gene matches: 20. Germline CDR1 MDHEN, CDR2 SYDVKM. The CDR3 contains 19 residues. CDR3 nucleotide sequence: TGTGCCAGCAGTTCTTTGTTGGACAGGGCTTCCTCCGGTGGTTCACCCCTCCACTTT. Protein: CASSSLLDRASSGGSPLHF. The full variable domain, its missing parts supplied by reference TRBV28 and TRBJ1-6, is DVKVTQSSRYLVKRTGEKVFLECVQDMDHENMFWYRQDPGLGLRLIYFSYDVKMKEKGDIPEGYSVSREKKERFSLILESASTNQTSMYLCASSSLLDRASSGGSPLHFGNGTRLTVT.

The J gene is TRBJ2-5, the V gene TRBV5-1, with D maybe TRBD1 (5 bases). V lost 3 bases to trimming and J lost 1 base, with 13 bases between them. Germline CDR1 SGHRS, CDR2 YFSETQ. The length of the CDR3 is 15 residues. The CDR3, as DNA: TGCGCCAGCAGCTCCCAGACAGCCTTCCAAGAGACCCAGTACTTC. This encodes CASSSQTAFQETQYF.

The chain combines TRBV19 with TRBJ2-7; 9 bases are a match to TRBD1. V shed 3 bases, J shed 3 bases, and the junction held 6 bases outside the gene matches. The germline V gene encodes CDR1 LNHDA and CDR2 SQIVND (reference sequence). The CDR3 totals 15 residues. CDR3 region: CASSIGTGGFYEQYF. As DNA, the CDR3 is TGTGCCAGTAGTATTGGCACAGGGGGCTTCTACGAGCAGTACTTC.

The chain is built from TRBV18 and TRBJ1-1, with 7 bases lining up with TRBD1. From germline, CDR1 is KGHSH and CDR2 LQKENI. CDR3 length: 14 amino acids. The J segment lost 0 bases and the V segment lost 6 bases, leaving 4 bases of the junction unmatched. CDR3 protein: CASSQGVMNTEAFF. The DNA of the CDR3 is TGTGCCAGCTCGCAGGGGGTAATGAACACTGAAGCTTTCTTT.

The J gene is TRBJ2-2, the V gene TRBV7-2, with 7 bases fitting TRBD2. V lost 2 bases, J lost 6 bases, and 3 bases stayed unmatched. CDR1 SGHTA and CDR2 FQGNSA come from the germline V gene. There are 14 residues in the CDR3. This CDR3 reads CASSLLAVAGELFF. The DNA for the CDR3 is TGTGCCAGCAGCTTACTAGCGGTCGCCGGGGAGCTGTTTTTT.

This clone was seen a few times. The genes are TRBV19 and TRBJ2-5; 9 nucleotides line up with TRBD1. From germline, CDR1 is LNHDA and CDR2 SQIVND (reference sequence). The V and J ends lost 5 bases and 5 bases, in that order; junction bases with no gene match: 9. This CDR3 is built from 15 residues. The CDR3 is CASSLGQGLRETQYF. The CDR3, as DNA: TGTGCCAGTAGTCTCGGACAGGGGTTAAGGGAGACCCAGTACTTC.

The chain carries TRBV6-5 and TRBJ1-1, with 7 bases identical to TRBD1. CDR1 and CDR2 (germline): MNHEY, SVGAGI. The CDR3 totals 14 residues. The junction had 8 bases not matched to a gene; V was cut back by 7 bases and J by 3 bases. The CDR3 DNA follows: TGTGCCAGCAACCGACAGGGAGTGGACACTGAAGCTTTCTTT. Its protein product is CASNRQGVDTEAFF.

J is TRBJ1-2 and V is TRBV4-3; D might be TRBD1 (5 bases). Looked up from germline, CDR1 is LGHNA and CDR2 is YSLEER. V was clipped by 0 bases and J by 8 bases, with 22 bases between them. The CDR3 extends over 17 amino acids. CDR3 sequence reads: CASSQELLVRVGRGYTF. The CDR3 DNA is TGCGCCAGCAGCCAAGAATTGCTGGTCAGGGTGGGTAGAGGCTACACCTTC.

This clone was detected once. This chain uses TRBV9 with TRBJ2-7, with TRBD1 identical over 7 bases. Per the germline V gene, CDR1 is SGDLS and CDR2 is YYNGEE. The CDR3 extends over 13 amino acids. V lost 4 bases and J lost 3; bases outside the gene matches: 4. CDR3 bases: TGTGCCAGCAGCATCTCAGGGGGCTACGAGCAGTACTTC. Translation: CASSISGGYEQYF.

The CDR3 coding sequence is TGTGCCAGCAGTCAGCCGGGACAGGGAGGACAGCCCCAGCATTTT. Its translation: CASSQPGQGGQPQHF. The chain joins TRBV6-2 or TRBV6-3 to TRBJ1-5; the match to TRBD1 covers 9 bases. Germline CDR1 is MNHEY and CDR2 is SVGEGT. This CDR3 has 15 amino acids. Trimming cost V 5 bases and J 7 bases; bases outside gene matches: 9.